Listed here are 4 T cell receptor beta chains from one sample, sequenced in a study of blood T cells in healthy people across ages. A second PCR, run for about 7 to 12 cycles, used a sample-barcoded 5' primer plus a J-beta primer mix. MiXCR, run by TCRdb on the 5' RACE reads, gives a single entry per CDR3 protein. The table lists roughly 1.6 million distinct CDR3 sequences, around 35% of them singletons. Sequencing input: blood. The receptors derive from a woman aged 25 to 39 in good health.

This CDR3 reads CASLQGGNTEAFF. For the CDR3, the DNA is TGTGCCAGCTTACAGGGGGGGAACACTGAAGCTTTCTTT. The rearrangement uses TRBV11-2 and TRBJ1-1; 8 nucleotides match TRBD1. The CDR3 contains 13 residues. The J segment lost 1 base and the V segment lost 8 bases, leaving 3 bases of the junction unmatched. The germline gives CDR1 SGHAT, CDR2 FQNNGV.

This clonotype was seen many times. The CDR3 region is CASSSAGTGGYEQYF. CDR3 nucleotide sequence: TGTGCCAGCAGCTCAGCCGGGACAGGGGGCTACGAGCAGTACTTC. The V gene is TRBV7-3, the J gene TRBJ2-7; 11 bases map to TRBD1. Germline-derived CDR1 and CDR2 are SGHTA and FQGTGA. This CDR3 is 15 amino acids long. V trimming: 4 bases; J trimming: 3 bases; junction bases outside the gene matches: 5.

The V and J genes are TRBV6-5 and TRBJ2-3; D is unclear. The germline V gene has CDR1 MNHEY and CDR2 SVGAGI. V lost 4 bases, J lost 4 bases, and 9 bases lay in between. The CDR3 consists of 13 residues. Here the CDR3 reads CASSSPSADTQYF. The CDR3 nucleotides are TGTGCCAGCAGTTCACCTTCTGCAGATACGCAGTATTTT.

The chain combines TRBV5-1 with TRBJ1-6; D ambiguous. The V gene lost 4 bases and the J gene lost 5 bases, with 10 bases spanning the gap. In germline, CDR1 is SGHRS, CDR2 YFSETQ. This CDR3 is 14 amino acids long. The CDR3 loop is CASSPPQDNSPLHF. CDR3 nucleotide sequence: TGCGCCAGCAGCCCCCCCCAGGATAATTCACCCCTCCACTTT.